These 20 T cell receptor beta chains share one sample of origin, sequenced in a study of T cells in Graves' hyperthyroidism and ophthalmopathy. RNA transcripts gave rise to amplified TCR beta CDR3 regions. First-round RT-PCR with HTBI primers amplified the TCR CDR3 region. TCRdb ran MiXCR on the multiplex PCR reads and lists one entry per CDR3 protein. The sample lists fewer than 750,000 distinct CDR3 sequences; around 15% were seen once. The sequenced material came from blood. These receptors all stem from a woman aged 45-60 years with Graves' ophthalmopathy.

Comments on this clonotype: This may be a read error: a much more frequent sequence differs by one nucleotide. The J gene is TRBJ2-1, the V gene TRBV28, with D unclear. Per germline, CDR1 MDHEN and CDR2 SYDVKM. CDR3 size: 14 residues. V lost 2 bases and J 5 bases, leaving 10 bases between the germline ends. CDR3 loop: CASSLLGGNNEQFF. The CDR3 region has the DNA TGTGCCAGCAGTTTACTCGGCGGTAACAATGAGCAGTTCTTC.

The rearrangement uses TRBV6-5 and TRBJ2-7; tentatively, D is TRBD2 (6 bases). V lost 1 base and J lost 5, with 15 bases in between. Germline CDR1 is MNHEY and CDR2 is SVGAGI. CDR3 length: 15 amino acids. The CDR3 reads CASSYWLGGKNEQYF. The CDR3 DNA follows: TGTGCCAGCAGTTACTGGCTCGGGGGAAAGAACGAGCAGTACTTC.

This clonotype was seen at least ten times. The chain couples TRBV28 to TRBJ2-1; D remains ambiguous. CDR3 length: 15 residues. CDR1 MDHEN and CDR2 SYDVKM come from the germline V gene. V shed 1 base and J shed 5 bases, with 12 bases lying between them. DNA for the CDR3: TGTGCCAGCAGTTTATTAGGACGAAATGACAATGAGCAGTTCTTC. Translating gives CASSLLGRNDNEQFF.

This clonotype came up many times. The rearrangement uses TRBV27 and TRBJ1-4; 7 nucleotides align to TRBD1. The CDR3 is 13 residues long. V gave up 4 bases and J gave up 8 bases; unmatched junction bases: 4. Germline-derived CDR1 and CDR2 are MNHEY and SMNVEV (reference sequence). The CDR3 DNA is TGTGCCAGCAGTTCTACAGGGGTCGAAAAACTGTTTTTT. Translating it yields CASSSTGVEKLFF.

This clonotype was counted between two and nine times. The chain combines TRBV19 with TRBJ1-2; D not certain. The CDR3 length is 14 residues. CDR1 and CDR2 from the germline V gene are LNHDA and SQIVND (reference sequence). The V end was cut by 2 bases, the J end by 8 bases, with 15 bases between. CDR3: CASSIRGLEPGYTF. CDR3 in DNA: TGTGCCAGTAGTATACGTGGTCTGGAGCCGGGCTACACCTTC.

V is TRBV4-2 and J is TRBJ1-2, with 8 bases that match TRBD1. Per germline, CDR1 LGHNA and CDR2 YNFKEQ. The CDR3 length is 14 residues. The V and J ends lost 1 base and 10 bases, in that order; junction bases with no gene match: 8. The CDR3 is CASSQVEGQAPYTF. For the CDR3, the DNA is TGTGCCAGCAGCCAAGTCGAGGGACAGGCTCCCTACACCTTC.

This clonotype was seen at least ten times. The chain couples TRBV2 to TRBJ1-5, with D perhaps matching TRBD1 (5 bases). The ends were cut back, 4 bases at V and 7 bases at J, with 14 bases in the middle. The germline CDR1 and CDR2 sequences are SNHLY and FYNNEI. This CDR3 is 14 amino acids long. The CDR3 region is CASSVGQGGQPQHF. DNA of the CDR3: TGTGCCAGCAGTGTAGGGCAGGGAGGCCAGCCCCAGCATTTT.

This clonotype occurred many times. The J gene is TRBJ2-5, the V gene TRBV2; D is ambiguous. Trimming removed 6 bases at V and 1 base at J, with 9 bases between. The CDR3 consists of 13 residues. Germline loops: CDR1 SNHLY, CDR2 FYNNEI. The CDR3 nucleotides read TGTGCCAGCAGGCAGCCTATCCAAGAGACCCAGTACTTC. Its protein is CASRQPIQETQYF.

This clonotype has a count of ten or more. The rearrangement uses TRBV7-9 and TRBJ1-1; 7 positions agree with TRBD1. J was trimmed by 8 bases and V by 1 base; bases with no gene match: 4. This CDR3 region has 13 residues. Germline lookup yields CDR1 SEHNR and CDR2 FQNEAQ (reference sequence). Here the CDR3 reads CASSLGEGGEAFF. The CDR3 region has the DNA TGTGCCAGCAGCTTAGGGGAAGGGGGCGAAGCTTTCTTT.

The V and J genes are TRBV15 and TRBJ2-7; 9 positions match TRBD2. CDR1 is LNHNV and CDR2 is YYDKDF in the germline V gene (reference sequence). This CDR3 has 13 amino acids. V lost 6 bases, J lost 3 bases, and 3 bases stayed unmatched. The CDR3 DNA follows: TGTGCCACCAGGCTAGCGGGACTCTACGAGCAGTACTTC. Amino acid sequence: CATRLAGLYEQYF.

The V call is TRBV6-4, the J call TRBJ2-2; 7 bases fit TRBD1. Germline lookup yields CDR1 MRHNA and CDR2 SNTAGT. V was pared by 6 bases and J by 0 bases, with 7 bases of the junction left unmatched. The CDR3 sequence is 16 residues long. The CDR3 loop is CASRLEGTANTGELFF. CDR3 coding DNA: TGTGCCAGCAGACTAGAAGGGACAGCGAACACCGGGGAGCTGTTTTTT.

Details on this clonotype: Just one base apart from a much larger clone, this may be a read error. The chain uses TRBV29-1 and TRBJ2-7; 9 bases align to TRBD2. J was trimmed by 0 bases and V by 3 bases; bases with no gene match: 3. Germline V gene sequence: CDR1 SQVTM, CDR2 ANQGSEA. The CDR3 length is 14 residues. In DNA form, the CDR3 reads TGCAGCGTTGAGGCTAGCGGGAACTCCTACGAGCAGTACTTC. This encodes CSVEASGNSYEQYF.

This clonotype has ten or more counts. The CDR3 sequence is CASSQGRDTQYF. The CDR3 DNA follows: TGTGCCAGCAGCCAGGGGAGAGATACGCAGTATTTT. The chain couples TRBV3-1 to TRBJ2-3, with D tentatively TRBD2 (5 bases). There are 12 residues in the CDR3. Trimming took 3 bases from V and 5 from J, leaving 6 bases between them. Germline values: CDR1 LGHDT, CDR2 YNNKEL (reference sequence).

This chain joins TRBV5-6 and TRBJ1-5; 8 bases align to TRBD1. J was trimmed by 3 bases and V by 4 bases; bases with no gene match: 3. From germline, CDR1 is SGHDT and CDR2 YYEEEE. The CDR3 length is 14 residues. For the CDR3, the DNA is TGTGCCAGCAGCCGGGACAGGTTCAATCAGCCCCAGCATTTT. Translating gives CASSRDRFNQPQHF. Supplemented by reference TRBV5-6 and TRBJ1-5, the full variable domain reads DAGVTQSPTHLIKTRGQQVTLRCSPKSGHDTVSWYQQALGQGPQFIFQYYEEEERQRGNFPDRFSGHQFPNYSSELNVNALLLGDSALYLCASSRDRFNQPQHFGDGTRLSIL.

The chain uses TRBV6-1 and TRBJ2-2; no definite D call. The V and J ends lost 9 bases and 5 bases respectively, with 10 bases between them. This CDR3 comprises 12 residues. Germline CDR1 is MNHNS and CDR2 is SASEGT. Written as DNA, the CDR3 is TGTGCCAGTTTTAAGGGTACCGGGGAGCTGTTTTTT. Translating gives CASFKGTGELFF.

In this sample, this clonotype turned up a few times. The rearrangement uses TRBV6-1 and TRBJ1-6; D remains ambiguous. Trimming pared 7 bases from V and 4 bases from J, leaving 11 bases between. CDR3 length: 14 amino acids. Germline CDR1 and CDR2: MNHNS and SASEGT. The CDR3 region is CASMLAPYNSPLHF. The DNA for the CDR3 is TGTGCCAGCATGCTGGCACCATATAATTCACCCCTCCACTTT.

This clonotype was counted many times. The chain combines TRBV6-5 with TRBJ2-2; 9 bases align to TRBD1. The CDR3 totals 16 residues. Germline V lookup: CDR1 MNHEY, CDR2 SVGAGI. The V segment lost 0 bases and the J segment 4 bases; nucleotides outside the gene matches: 3. CDR3 loop: CASSYSGQGGTGELFF. The CDR3 DNA follows: TGTGCCAGCAGTTACTCGGGACAGGGTGGCACCGGGGAGCTGTTTTTT.

This clonotype has just a few counts. A read error may explain this, as a much larger clone is one base away. This chain connects TRBV20-1 to TRBJ2-6; D gene ambiguous. This CDR3 contains 17 residues. CDR1 DFQATT and CDR2 SNEGSKA come from the germline V gene (reference sequence). CDR3 loop: CSARDHSAGRGVNVLTF. The CDR3 DNA reads TGCAGTGCTAGAGACCACTCAGCCGGCCGTGGGGTCAACGTCCTGACTTTC.

The V and J genes are TRBV9 and TRBJ2-1; D perhaps matches TRBD1 (5 bases). Germline V CDR1 and CDR2: SGDLS, YYNGEE. The CDR3 has 15 residues. V lost 3 bases to trimming and J lost 0 bases, with 10 bases between them. The CDR3: CASSAGQSSYNEQFF. CDR3 nucleotides: TGTGCCAGCAGCGCTGGACAAAGCTCCTACAATGAGCAGTTCTTC.

This clonotype came up a few times. J is TRBJ2-7 and V is TRBV20-1; perhaps TRBD2 as D (5 bases). V lost 0 bases and J lost 2, with 17 bases in between. Germline assignment: CDR1 DFQATT and CDR2 SNEGSKA (reference sequence). The CDR3 has 16 amino acids. CDR3 sequence reads: CSARDRRNGMAYEQYF. In nucleotides, the CDR3 is TGCAGTGCTAGAGATCGTCGGAACGGGATGGCCTACGAGCAGTACTTC.